This TCR beta chain comes out of a study of cytomegalovirus exposure and HLA in healthy donors. Germline V gene sequence: CDR1 MNHEY, CDR2 SMNVEV (reference sequence). V was cut by 5 bases and J by 4 bases, with 12 bases left in between. The CDR3 sequence is 14 residues long. PCR primers comprised 60 Vbeta and 13 Jbeta primers. TCRdb's copy holds only in-frame clones and misses some; the assay was immunoSEQ multiplex PCR. The data hold 55,000 to 65,000 clones, with about four fifths observed a single time. Only a few counts were recorded for this clone. V usage is TRBV27 and J usage is TRBJ1-5; D not certain. The material sequenced was PBMCs. The sequence came from a woman aged 40 to 50 in good health and CMV-seronegative. CDR3 in amino acids: CASSHSGINQPQHF. Here the CDR3 DNA reads TGTGCCAGCAGTCATTCCGGGATTAATCAGCCCCAGCATTTT.